The next 21 T cell receptor beta chains were all read from a single sample in a study of blood T cells in healthy people across ages. The authors ran a second PCR of about 7 to 12 cycles using a sample-barcoded 5' primer and a J-beta primer mix. TCRdb reprocessed the 5' RACE reads with MiXCR, giving one entry per CDR3 protein. The repertoire holds some 1.4 million distinct CDR3 sequences, with 40% to 50% as singletons. Sequencing was performed on blood. These receptors were taken from a woman aged 18-30 years in good health.

The J gene is TRBJ1-2, the V gene TRBV20-1; D is unresolved. The germline V gene has CDR1 DFQATT and CDR2 SNEGSKA (reference sequence). The CDR3 spans 12 residues. Trimming removed 5 bases from V and 0 bases from J, with 7 bases in between. The CDR3 loop is CSAWTTNYGYTF. CDR3 sequence (DNA): TGCAGTGCTTGGACTACTAACTATGGCTACACCTTC.

This clonotype has only a few counts. The rearrangement joins TRBV29-1 to TRBJ1-2; a weak D match, TRBD1 (6 bases). The CDR3 spans 13 residues. The ends were cut back, 8 bases at V and 8 bases at J, with 21 bases in the middle. In germline, CDR1 is SQVTM, CDR2 ANQGSEA. As DNA, the CDR3 is TGCAGCACCAGGTCGCAAAAAGGGGGGGGCTACACCTTC. It codes for CSTRSQKGGGYTF.

Only a few counts were recorded for this clonotype. The chain recombines TRBV11-2 with TRBJ2-7; a weak D match, TRBD2 (6 bases). CDR3 size: 14 residues. Per the germline V gene, CDR1 is SGHAT and CDR2 is FQNNGV. Trimming took 1 base from V and 4 from J, leaving 11 bases between them. The CDR3 DNA is TGTGCCAGCAGCTTAGCGGGAGTTCTTTACGAGCAGTACTTC. Its translation is CASSLAGVLYEQYF. The whole variable domain, remainder taken from reference TRBV11-2 and TRBJ2-7, is EAGVAQSPRYKIIEKRQSVAFWCNPISGHATLYWYQQILGQGPKLLIQFQNNGVVDDSQLPKDRFSAERLKGVDSTLKIQPAKLEDSAVYLCASSLAGVLYEQYFGPGTRLTVT.

The V call is TRBV5-6, the J call TRBJ2-7, with 9 bases identical to TRBD2. The CDR3 sequence is 15 residues long. CDR1 and CDR2 (germline): SGHDT, YYEEEE. Losses at the gene ends were 2 bases for V and 7 bases for J; bases not matched to a gene: 10. This CDR3 reads CASSFPGTSFNEQYF. The CDR3 coding sequence is TGTGCCAGCAGCTTTCCCGGGACTAGCTTCAATGAGCAGTACTTC.

The sample holds a few counts of this clonotype. The rearrangement links TRBV5-6 to TRBJ1-2; D is perhaps TRBD1 (5 bases). The CDR3 consists of 13 residues. The ends were cut back, 3 bases at V and 4 bases at J, with 10 bases in the middle. CDR1 and CDR2 (germline): SGHDT, YYEEEE. The CDR3 DNA sequence: TGTGCCAGCAGCTCCGTGGGGGGCTATGGCTACACCTTC. Its protein product is CASSSVGGYGYTF.

The chain recombines TRBV27 with TRBJ2-2; either TRBD1 or TRBD2 may fit D (5 bases each). V was clipped by 2 bases and J by 7 bases, with 14 bases between them. This CDR3 region has 15 residues. Germline V gene lookup returns CDR1 MNHEY and CDR2 SMNVEV (reference sequence). The CDR3, as DNA: TGTGCCAGCAGTTTAAGGACCACGAGGGGCGGGGAGCTGTTTTTT. It yields the protein CASSLRTTRGGELFF.

The gene calls are TRBV10-3 and TRBJ2-3, with 9 bases lining up with TRBD2. Looked up from germline, CDR1 is ENHRY and CDR2 is SYGVKD. The CDR3 has 14 amino acids. J was trimmed by 3 bases and V by 10 bases; bases with no gene match: 8. DNA of the CDR3: TGTGCCACCGAGCGGGGGGAGCCGACAGATACGCAGTATTTT. As protein: CATERGEPTDTQYF.

The chain has TRBV29-1 and TRBJ1-2, with a tentative D call TRBD1 (5 bases). Germline V gene data show CDR1 as SQVTM and CDR2 as ANQGSEA. V was shortened by 7 bases and J by 3 bases, with 9 bases between the two germline ends. CDR3 length: 11 amino acids. In DNA, the CDR3 is TGCAGCGCGGGGGAGGACTATGGCTACACCTTC. This encodes CSAGEDYGYTF.

In its sample, this clonotype was seen a few times. The chain couples TRBV5-1 to TRBJ2-3; 11 nucleotides align to TRBD2. Germline V CDR1 and CDR2: SGHRS, YFSETQ. CDR3 size: 17 residues. The V gene end was trimmed by 4 bases and the J gene end by 1 base; junction bases not matched to a gene: 8. The CDR3 sequence: CASSRTSGGYRTDTQYF. The CDR3 DNA sequence: TGCGCCAGCAGCCGTACTAGCGGGGGCTATCGCACAGATACGCAGTATTTT. The full variable domain, completed using reference TRBV5-1 and TRBJ2-3, is KAGVTQTPRYLIKTRGQQVTLSCSPISGHRSVSWYQQTPGQGLQFLFEYFSETQRNKGNFPGRFSGRQFSNSRSEMNVSTLELGDSALYLCASSRTSGGYRTDTQYFGPGTRLTVL.

The chain uses TRBV19 and TRBJ2-1; 7 positions match TRBD2. V was clipped by 5 bases and J by 4 bases; unmatched bases: 8. The CDR3 length is 15 residues. In germline, CDR1 is LNHDA, CDR2 SQIVND (reference sequence). CDR3 DNA: TGTGCCAGTAGTGGGCGGGCTAGCGGATACAATGAGCAGTTCTTC. Amino acid sequence: CASSGRASGYNEQFF.

The chain links TRBV6-2 or TRBV6-3 to TRBJ1-4, with D unresolved. Per the germline V gene, CDR1 is MNHEY and CDR2 is SVGEGT. The CDR3 sequence is 11 residues long. V dropped 6 bases and J dropped 4 bases, with 3 bases sitting between them. The CDR3: CASRNNEKLFF. The CDR3 DNA sequence: TGTGCCAGCAGAAATAATGAAAAACTGTTTTTT.

The CDR3 nucleotides read TGCAGCGTTCTTGTCACAGTGTATGGCTACACCTTC. Translation gives CSVLVTVYGYTF. The rearrangement links TRBV29-1 to TRBJ1-2; D uncertain. CDR3 length: 12 amino acids. In germline, CDR1 is SQVTM, CDR2 ANQGSEA. The V end was cut by 5 bases, the J end by 5 bases, with 12 bases between.

This clonotype has just a few counts. The J gene is TRBJ2-7, the V gene TRBV4-2; D is undetermined. CDR1 LGHNA and CDR2 YNFKEQ come from the germline V gene. Trimming cost V 0 bases and J 6 bases, with 15 bases left between them. The CDR3 runs 15 residues. The CDR3 reads CASSQDRSPWVEQYF. The DNA for the CDR3 is TGTGCCAGCAGCCAAGATAGGAGCCCATGGGTCGAGCAGTACTTC.

This sequence joins TRBV4-1 and TRBJ2-4, with 9 bases identical to TRBD1. The J call may be in error: the DNA end matches TRBJ2-7 better. The CDR3 contains 14 residues. Germline CDR1 and CDR2: MGHRA and YSYEKL. In nucleotides, the CDR3 is TGCGCCAGCAGCCATCCGGGACAGGGTGGCGAGCAGTACTTC. This encodes CASSHPGQGGEQYF.

This chain links TRBV28 with TRBJ1-5, with a weak D call TRBD1 (6 bases). The ends were cut back, 2 bases at V and 1 base at J, with 12 bases in the middle. Per the germline V gene, CDR1 is MDHEN and CDR2 is SYDVKM. The CDR3 totals 16 residues. The CDR3 DNA is TGTGCCAGCAGTTTAGAACAGGGCAAGAGCAATCAGCCCCAGCATTTT. Encoded protein: CASSLEQGKSNQPQHF. Filled out from reference TRBV28 and TRBJ1-5, the complete variable domain reads DVKVTQSSRYLVKRTGEKVFLECVQDMDHENMFWYRQDPGLGLRLIYFSYDVKMKEKGDIPEGYSVSREKKERFSLILESASTNQTSMYLCASSLEQGKSNQPQHFGDGTRLSIL.

This clonotype was observed a handful of times. V is TRBV6-5 and J is TRBJ1-2; perhaps TRBD1 as D (5 bases). CDR1 and CDR2 (germline): MNHEY, SVGAGI. Trimming removed 2 bases at V and 2 bases at J, with 9 bases between. This CDR3 has 14 residues. The CDR3 nucleotides read TGTGCCAGCAGTTACGACAGATCAAACTATGGCTACACCTTC. Encoded protein: CASSYDRSNYGYTF.

The V and J genes are TRBV7-2 and TRBJ1-4; D might be TRBD1 (5 bases). The V and J ends lost 1 base and 7 bases respectively, with 13 bases between them. The CDR3 runs 15 residues. Germline-derived CDR1 and CDR2 are SGHTA and FQGNSA. The CDR3 coding sequence is TGTGCCAGCAGCTTAGGTCAGGGAGTGGCTGAAAAACTGTTTTTT. As protein: CASSLGQGVAEKLFF.

This clonotype has only a few counts. An end of the junction differs from the germline gene, which may be a read error. The chain recombines TRBV9 with TRBJ2-3, with 8 positions matching TRBD2. Per the germline V gene, CDR1 is SGDLS and CDR2 is YYNGEE. The length of the CDR3 is 15 residues. CDR3 residues: CASSARGGSADTQYF. DNA of the CDR3: TGTGCTAGCAGCGCTCGCGGGGGGAGTGCAGATACGCAGTATTTT.

The chain has TRBV19 and TRBJ2-7; tentatively, D is TRBD1 (6 bases). CDR1 and CDR2 (germline): LNHDA, SQIVND (reference sequence). Trimming pared 3 bases from V and 3 bases from J, leaving 15 bases between. The CDR3 is 15 amino acids. The CDR3, as DNA: TGTGCCAGTAGTATTGGTACAGGGAATCTCTACGAGCAGTACTTC. Its protein is CASSIGTGNLYEQYF.

This rearrangement joins TRBV30 to TRBJ2-6, with a possible D match to TRBD1 (6 bases). The CDR3 runs 18 residues. V lost 3 bases, J lost 0 bases, and 18 bases lay in between. From germline, CDR1 is GTSNPN and CDR2 SVGIG (reference sequence). Here the CDR3 reads CAWSEGDAILSGANVLTF. Here the CDR3 DNA reads TGTGCCTGGAGCGAGGGGGACGCAATCCTCTCTGGGGCCAACGTCCTGACTTTC.

The chain combines TRBV20-1 with TRBJ2-1, with 9 bases matching TRBD2. This CDR3 spans 14 amino acids. Germline values: CDR1 DFQATT, CDR2 SNEGSKA (reference sequence). Unmatched junction bases numbered 7, after V lost 5 bases and J lost 5 bases. The DNA of the CDR3 is TGCAGTGCTTCCCGACTAGCGGTAAACAATGAGCAGTTCTTC. Its protein is CSASRLAVNNEQFF.